Sequencing of this T cell receptor (beta chain) was carried out in a study of blood T cell repertoires in COVID-19. Study overall: Acute and convalescent COVID-19 samples came from the United States, Italy and Spain. In each case, the material was cDNA or gDNA derived from T cells, B-cell-depleted T cells, or PBMCs.

Trimming stripped 6 bases from V and 1 base from J, with 13 bases between. This CDR3 spans 14 amino acids. Germline lookup yields CDR1 LNHDA and CDR2 SQIVND (reference sequence). Under the authors' procedure: Reference gene primers were amplified, and this amplification served to estimate nucleated cell counts. Method: immunoSEQ multiplex PCR; TCRdb's copy keeps in-frame clones and lacks some. D and trimming come from the DNA, and the V and J calls and clone size come from that table. The data contain 400,000 to 550,000 clones, 75% to 90% of them seen just once; the ten biggest clones take up 4.3%. The rearrangement links TRBV19 to TRBJ2-7; D perhaps matches TRBD2 (6 bases). Sequenced material: peripheral blood. This clonotype was sampled from a woman in her twenties or thirties with acute or convalescent COVID-19. For the CDR3, the DNA is TGTGCCAGTAGGGCTCCGGGACTTTCCTACGAGCAGTACTTC. Protein: CASRAPGLSYEQYF.